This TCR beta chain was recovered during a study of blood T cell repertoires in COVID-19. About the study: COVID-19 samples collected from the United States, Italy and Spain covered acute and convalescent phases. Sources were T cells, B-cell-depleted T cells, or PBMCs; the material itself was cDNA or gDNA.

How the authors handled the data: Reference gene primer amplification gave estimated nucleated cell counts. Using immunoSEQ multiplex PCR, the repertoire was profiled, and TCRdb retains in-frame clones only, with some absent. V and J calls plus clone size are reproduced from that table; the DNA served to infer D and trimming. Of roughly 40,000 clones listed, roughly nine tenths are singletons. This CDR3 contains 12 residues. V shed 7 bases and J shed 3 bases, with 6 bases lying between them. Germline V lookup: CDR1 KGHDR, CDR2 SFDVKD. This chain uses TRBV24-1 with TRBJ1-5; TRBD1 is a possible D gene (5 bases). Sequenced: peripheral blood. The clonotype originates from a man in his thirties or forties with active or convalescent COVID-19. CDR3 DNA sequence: TGTGCCACCAGCGGACACAATCAGCCCCAGCATTTT. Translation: CATSGHNQPQHF.